Following are 8 T cell receptor beta chains from one sample sequenced in a study of tumor-infiltrating lymphocytes in primary liver carcinoma. Co-extraction yielded RNA and DNA from 20-30 mg of unsorted bulk tissue. Total RNA (around 0.45 ug) served as template for TCR beta cDNA synthesis primed by a constant-region primer. ARM-PCR, slightly modified, supplied the TCR beta libraries through three nested multiplex PCR rounds. With TRBV1-TRBV30 forward primers and a C-beta reverse primer, the first two PCR rounds were run for nine to eleven cycles each. TCRdb reprocessed the multiplex PCR reads via MiXCR and lists one record per CDR3 protein. The sample includes approximately 100,000 distinct CDR3 sequences, 65% to 75% of them seen just once. Sequenced material: liver tumor tissue from sampling region 2. Sample subset: tumor region T2, inferior pole. All receptors come from a woman aged 55 to 70 with primary liver carcinoma and hepatitis B virus infection.

At least ten counts were recorded for this clonotype. The J gene is TRBJ2-7, the V gene TRBV29-1; TRBD2 agrees at 12 bases. The CDR3 loop spans 13 amino acids. Germline CDR1 reads SQVTM; CDR2 reads ANQGSEA. V dropped 6 bases and J dropped 7; count of bases not matched to a gene: 7. Here the CDR3 reads CSVGTSGFGEQYF. The CDR3 DNA sequence: TGCAGCGTGGGGACTAGCGGGTTTGGTGAGCAGTACTTC.

Details on this clonotype: Since a much larger clone is just one base distant, this may be a read error. This chain connects TRBV7-8 to TRBJ2-1, with unresolved D. The germline V gene has CDR1 SGHVS and CDR2 FQNEAQ. CDR3 size: 13 residues. The CDR3 here is CAGSLPRNNEQFF. The CDR3 DNA reads as TGTGCCGGCAGCTTACCAAGAAACAATGAGCAGTTCTTC. Variable domain in full (rest from reference TRBV7-8 and TRBJ2-1): GAGVSQSPRYKVAKRGQDVALRCDPISGHVSLFWYQQALGQGPEFLTYFQNEAQLDKSGLPSDRFFAERPEGSVSTLKIQRTQQEDSAVYLCAGSLPRNNEQFFGPGTRLTVL.

CDR3: CAISERTSGRTTGELFF. CDR3 DNA: TGTGCCATCAGTGAACGGACTAGCGGGAGAACCACCGGGGAGCTGTTTTTT. This sequence joins TRBV10-3 and TRBJ2-2; 13 bases are a match to TRBD2. This CDR3 is built from 17 residues. Germline V lookup: CDR1 ENHRY, CDR2 SYGVKD. V shed 3 bases and J 4 bases; nucleotides not matched to a gene: 5.

This clonotype has only one observation. V is TRBV11-2 and J is TRBJ2-5; 7 nucleotides align to TRBD2. Germline CDR1 SGHAT, CDR2 FQNNGV. This CDR3 is 16 amino acids long. The CDR3 here is CARDQTGGSIVETQYF. The CDR3 DNA reads as TGTGCTAGAGACCAGACTGGCGGGAGCATTGTAGAGACCCAGTACTTC.

This clonotype was found many times. The chain recombines TRBV28 with TRBJ1-2; D is ambiguous. There are 10 residues in the CDR3. CDR1 is MDHEN and CDR2 is SYDVKM in the germline V gene. V was clipped by 6 bases and J by 8 bases, with 7 bases between them. CDR3 region: CASRSRGYTF. DNA for the CDR3: TGTGCCAGCAGATCGAGGGGCTACACCTTC.

Turning to this clonotype: The junction departs from the called germline gene at one end, perhaps through a read error. The chain joins TRBV29-1 to TRBJ1-1; no reliable D call. Germline CDR1 reads SQVTM; CDR2 reads ANQGSEA. CDR3 length: 14 amino acids. As DNA, the CDR3 is TGCAGCATTGAGGTTTACTCGAGGAACACTGAAGCTTTCTTT. Amino acids: CSIEVYSRNTEAFF.

J is TRBJ2-5 and V is TRBV11-2; tentative D call: TRBD2 (5 bases). The CDR3 loop spans 16 amino acids. Germline V gene sequence: CDR1 SGHAT, CDR2 FQNNGV. Deletions cut 4 bases from V and 8 bases from J, with 23 bases between. DNA for the CDR3: TGTGCCAGCAGCTACTCCCGTGGTAGCGAGATAGAAACCCAGTACTTC. As protein: CASSYSRGSEIETQYF.

The chain couples TRBV6-6 to TRBJ1-1; D is uncertain. The germline V and J ends were trimmed by 3 bases and 6 bases, with 17 bases remaining between them. The CDR3 sequence is 15 residues long. Germline V gene data show CDR1 as MNHNY and CDR2 as SVGAGI (reference sequence). CDR3 loop: CASSYTRRDGAEAFF. As DNA, the CDR3 is TGTGCCAGCAGTTATACCCGGAGAGACGGCGCTGAAGCTTTCTTT.